What follows are 28 T cell receptor beta chains derived from one specimen sequenced in a study of control samples from healthy donors and cancer patients. Assay used: immunoSEQ multiplex PCR; TCRdb lists only in-frame clones, some missing. Altogether fewer than 250,000 clones are present, around 93% being singletons, with the ten largest covering 1.5% to 2%. Sequencing was carried out using blood. The origin of the receptors is a man aged 25 to 40 in good health.

The chain carries TRBV18 and TRBJ1-5; 7 bases agree with TRBD1. In germline, CDR1 is KGHSH, CDR2 LQKENI. Trimming removed 3 bases from V and 6 bases from J; junction bases left unmatched: 8. CDR3 length equals 15 residues. The chain's CDR3 is CASSPGRGQGQPQHF. DNA of the CDR3: TGTGCCAGCTCACCGGGGAGGGGGCAAGGTCAGCCCCAGCATTTT.

This clone was seen once. The gene calls are TRBV28 and TRBJ1-6; TRBD1 is a possible D gene (5 bases). There are 13 residues in the CDR3. The V gene lost 7 bases and the J gene lost 7 bases, with 11 bases spanning the gap. Germline values: CDR1 MDHEN, CDR2 SYDVKM. The CDR3: CASTTVQNSPLHF. The CDR3, as DNA: TGTGCCAGCACGACAGTTCAGAATTCACCCCTCCACTTT.

This clone occurred once. This rearrangement joins TRBV5-4 to TRBJ2-7, with 11 bases matching TRBD1. V gave up 4 bases and J gave up 3 bases; unmatched junction bases: 3. The CDR3 sequence is 14 residues long. Germline values: CDR1 SGHNT, CDR2 YYREEE (reference sequence). CDR3 amino acids: CASSGTGGSYEQYF. As DNA, the CDR3 is TGTGCCAGCAGCGGGACAGGGGGTAGCTACGAGCAGTACTTC.

The chain links TRBV5-1 to TRBJ2-1; a weak D match, TRBD2 (6 bases). Germline values: CDR1 SGHRS, CDR2 YFSETQ. This CDR3 has 15 amino acids. The V end lost 0 bases, the J end lost 0 bases, and 7 bases lay between the germline ends. CDR3 protein: CASSLGRVSYNEQFF. The CDR3 DNA is TGCGCCAGCAGCTTGGGGAGGGTCTCCTACAATGAGCAGTTCTTC.

This chain uses TRBV5-4 with TRBJ2-3; 8 positions agree with TRBD2. Germline assignment: CDR1 SGHNT and CDR2 YYREEE (reference sequence). CDR3 size: 14 residues. The ends lost 1 base at V and 3 bases at J; junction bases unmatched: 1. The CDR3 is CASSLREGTDTQYF. CDR3 nucleotide sequence: TGTGCCAGCAGCTTGCGGGAGGGGACAGATACGCAGTATTTT.

V usage is TRBV2 and J usage is TRBJ1-5, with D perhaps matching TRBD1 (6 bases). The CDR3 length is 15 residues. V shed 11 bases and J shed 0 bases, with 17 bases lying between them. CDR1 and CDR2 (germline): SNHLY, FYNNEI. CDR3: CAVARDKYSNQPQHF. DNA of the CDR3: TGTGCCGTAGCCCGGGACAAATATAGCAATCAGCCCCAGCATTTT.

The chain joins TRBV5-1 to TRBJ1-1, with TRBD1 as a possible D gene (6 bases). Germline V CDR1 and CDR2: SGHRS, YFSETQ. The CDR3 runs 12 residues. Trimming removed 4 bases at V and 7 bases at J, with 11 bases between. DNA for the CDR3: TGCGCCAGCAGCAGTAACAGGGTTGAAGCTTTCTTT. Encoded protein: CASSSNRVEAFF.

The chain links TRBV18 to TRBJ1-4; D uncertain. V lost 4 bases to trimming and J lost 4 bases, with 7 bases between them. The CDR3 spans 13 residues. CDR1 KGHSH and CDR2 LQKENI come from the germline V gene. The CDR3 nucleotides are TGTGCCAGCTCACAAACCCTTAATGAAAAACTGTTTTTT. Protein sequence: CASSQTLNEKLFF.

The chain combines TRBV3-1 (or the pseudogene TRBV3-2) with TRBJ2-7, with 7 bases fitting TRBD1. Germline V gives CDR1 LGHDT, CDR2 YNNKEL (reference sequence). The V and J ends lost 1 base and 1 base, in that order; junction bases with no gene match: 4. This CDR3 spans 15 amino acids. CDR3 in DNA: TGTGCCAGCAGCCAAGTTGGCAGGGGGTCCTACGAGCAGTACTTC. This encodes CASSQVGRGSYEQYF.

In this sample, this clone turned up a few times. The CDR3 DNA is TGTGCCAGCAGCTCCTGGACAGGGGGCTATGGCTACACCTTC. Translation: CASSSWTGGYGYTF. The J gene is TRBJ1-2, the V gene TRBV7-7, with 10 nucleotides matching TRBD1. Germline lookup yields CDR1 SSHAT and CDR2 FNYEAQ (reference sequence). V shed 4 bases, J shed 4 bases, and the junction held 3 bases outside the gene matches. This CDR3 contains 14 residues.

This clone was seen only a few times. V usage is TRBV7-9 and J usage is TRBJ2-1; D is possibly TRBD1 (5 bases). This CDR3 is 13 amino acids long. Trimming took off 1 base at V and 9 bases at J, with 10 bases between the two ends. Germline CDR1 and CDR2: SEHNR and FQNEAQ (reference sequence). The CDR3: CASSLVGALEQFF. The CDR3 DNA is TGTGCCAGCAGCTTAGTAGGGGCACTTGAGCAGTTCTTC.

This chain joins TRBV2 and TRBJ1-5; 8 bases fit TRBD1. V was pared by 5 bases and J by 5 bases, with 2 bases of the junction left unmatched. The CDR3 runs 13 residues. Germline V gene data show CDR1 as SNHLY and CDR2 as FYNNEI. CDR3 in DNA: TGTGCCAGCAGTTCGGACAGGGATCAGCCCCAGCATTTT. This sequence encodes CASSSDRDQPQHF. Drawing the rest from reference TRBV2 and TRBJ1-5, the complete variable domain is EPEVTQTPSHQVTQMGQEVILRCVPISNHLYFYWYRQILGQKVEFLVSFYNNEISEKSEIFDDQFSVERPDGSNFTLKIRSTKLEDSAMYFCASSSDRDQPQHFGDGTRLSIL.

CDR3 sequence: CASSLNGLTDTQYF. CDR3 in DNA: TGTGCCAGCAGCCTGAACGGACTAACAGATACGCAGTATTTT. The chain joins TRBV7-3 to TRBJ2-3; TRBD2 might be the D (6 bases). Germline CDR1 is SGHTA and CDR2 is FQGTGA. The CDR3 has 14 amino acids. The germline V and J ends were trimmed by 5 bases and 3 bases, with 12 bases remaining between them.

The chain couples TRBV2 to TRBJ2-6; possibly TRBD1 for D (5 bases). V was trimmed by 5 bases and J by 3 bases, leaving 11 bases between them. The CDR3 consists of 15 residues. The germline V gene has CDR1 SNHLY and CDR2 FYNNEI. DNA of the CDR3: TGTGCCAGCAGTCAACAGGCTTATGGGGCCAACGTCCTGACTTTC. Translated, it gives CASSQQAYGANVLTF.

The chain carries TRBV4-1 and TRBJ1-1; 7 bases are shared with TRBD1. With 8 bases clipped from V and 7 bases from J, the junction kept 7 bases outside the gene matches. The CDR3 extends over 12 amino acids. Germline loops: CDR1 MGHRA, CDR2 YSYEKL. CDR3 sequence (DNA): TGCGCCAGCGCCAGGGGGGGAGGTGAAGCTTTCTTT. Its protein is CASARGGGEAFF.

The sample holds one count of this clone. This chain connects TRBV24-1 to TRBJ2-7, with 7 bases that match TRBD1. CDR3 size: 14 residues. With V trimmed by 7 bases and J by 2 bases, 7 bases remained unmatched. Germline V gene lookup returns CDR1 KGHDR and CDR2 SFDVKD. The CDR3 sequence is CATSPGQRAYEQYF. The DNA for the CDR3 is TGTGCCACCAGCCCGGGACAGAGAGCCTACGAGCAGTACTTC.

The rearrangement joins TRBV18 to TRBJ2-3; 8 bases line up with TRBD2. Germline V lookup: CDR1 KGHSH, CDR2 LQKENI. The CDR3 covers 14 residues. The V gene end was trimmed by 6 bases and the J gene end by 2 bases; junction bases not matched to a gene: 4. CDR3 sequence: CASSTSGPTDTQYF. The CDR3 nucleotides are TGTGCCAGCTCCACTAGCGGTCCCACAGATACGCAGTATTTT. Full variable domain (rest looked up from reference TRBV18 and TRBJ2-3): NAGVMQNPRHLVRRRGQEARLRCSPMKGHSHVYWYRQLPEEGLKFMVYLQKENIIDESGMPKERFSAEFPKEGPSILRIQQVVRGDSAAYFCASSTSGPTDTQYFGPGTRLTVL.

This clone has only one observation. The gene calls are TRBV3-1 (or the pseudogene TRBV3-2) and TRBJ2-1; 12 bases fit TRBD2. Losses at the gene ends were 3 bases for V and 7 bases for J; bases not matched to a gene: 7. The CDR3 has 16 amino acids. The V gene's germline CDR1 is LGHDT and CDR2 YNNKEL (reference sequence). The CDR3 DNA reads as TGTGCCAGCAGCCAGACCCTAGCGGGGGGGCCTAATGAGCAGTTCTTC. This translates into CASSQTLAGGPNEQFF.

This chain uses TRBV29-1 with TRBJ1-5; D gene unclear. With 6 bases removed from V and 6 bases from J, the gap between germline ends came to 18 bases. Germline CDR1 reads SQVTM; CDR2 reads ANQGSEA. There are 14 residues in the CDR3. The CDR3 DNA is TGCAGCGTCGGAGGGCTAGGGTCGGGTCAGCCCCAGCATTTT. This sequence encodes CSVGGLGSGQPQHF.

V and J are TRBV19 and TRBJ1-2; D is unresolved. The V gene's germline CDR1 is LNHDA and CDR2 SQIVND (reference sequence). Trimming left V 6 bases short and J 3 bases short, with 5 bases between. This CDR3 comprises 11 residues. As DNA, the CDR3 is TGTGCCAGTAGCCTTTACTATGGCTACACCTTC. It specifies CASSLYYGYTF.

The gene calls are TRBV4-1 and TRBJ1-1, with 8 nucleotides matching TRBD1. Germline-derived CDR1 and CDR2 are MGHRA and YSYEKL. The CDR3 consists of 19 residues. Losses at the gene ends were 2 bases for V and 4 bases for J; bases not matched to a gene: 18. For the CDR3, the DNA is TGCGCCAGCAGCCAACCTTTGGCCTGGAACAGGGGGAGGGGCACTGAAGCTTTCTTT. Encoded protein: CASSQPLAWNRGRGTEAFF.

This chain uses TRBV27 with TRBJ1-3, with D possibly matching TRBD1 (5 bases). This CDR3 is built from 14 residues. The V end was cut by 4 bases, the J end by 1 base, with 8 bases between. Germline values: CDR1 MNHEY, CDR2 SMNVEV (reference sequence). The CDR3 loop is CASSSQGSGNTIYF. The CDR3 coding sequence is TGTGCCAGCAGTTCTCAGGGATCTGGAAACACCATATATTTT.

This sequence joins TRBV11-2 and TRBJ2-3, with 9 bases fitting TRBD2. This CDR3 region has 15 residues. After removal of 5 bases from V and 5 bases from J, the junction contained 8 bases not matched to a gene. CDR1 SGHAT and CDR2 FQNNGV come from the germline V gene. As DNA, the CDR3 is TGTGCCAGCAGCCCGGTGGGCGGGGGGGGAGATACGCAGTATTTT. Its protein product is CASSPVGGGGDTQYF.

The rearrangement uses TRBV7-3 and TRBJ2-1; possibly TRBD1 or TRBD2 for D (5 bases each). The V gene's germline CDR1 is SGHTA and CDR2 FQGTGA. The CDR3 totals 12 residues. Trimming removed 4 bases from V and 13 bases from J, with 14 bases in between. CDR3 residues: CASSSQGVRQFF. CDR3 nucleotide sequence: TGTGCCAGCAGCTCCCAGGGAGTCAGACAGTTCTTC.

The chain combines TRBV5-1 with TRBJ2-7; 10 bases fit TRBD2. With 0 bases clipped from V and 2 bases from J, the junction kept 8 bases outside the gene matches. The CDR3 has 17 residues. In germline, CDR1 is SGHRS, CDR2 YFSETQ. This CDR3 reads CASSLVASGGLTYEQYF. CDR3 in DNA: TGCGCCAGCAGCTTGGTGGCTAGCGGGGGTCTGACCTACGAGCAGTACTTC.

This chain uses TRBV25-1 with TRBJ2-3, with no clear D. Trimming left V 5 bases short and J 0 bases short, with 18 bases between. Per germline, CDR1 MGHDK and CDR2 SYGVNS. The CDR3 is 17 residues long. This CDR3 is CASSIPGPFRSTDTQYF. The CDR3 DNA is TGTGCCAGCAGTATCCCCGGGCCCTTCCGTAGCACAGATACGCAGTATTTT.

This chain connects TRBV6-5 to TRBJ1-1; 7 bases are shared with TRBD1. Germline V gene lookup returns CDR1 MNHEY and CDR2 SVGAGI. The V segment lost 6 bases and the J segment 5 bases; nucleotides outside the gene matches: 12. This CDR3 contains 15 residues. The CDR3 protein is CASSRRPGGRTEAFF. CDR3 sequence (DNA): TGTGCCAGCAGCCGAAGACCAGGGGGTAGAACTGAAGCTTTCTTT.

The chain uses TRBV11-2 and TRBJ1-1; D is perhaps TRBD1 (6 bases). In germline, CDR1 is SGHAT, CDR2 FQNNGV. V was shortened by 5 bases and J by 7 bases, with 23 bases between the two germline ends. The CDR3 is 16 amino acids. As DNA, the CDR3 is TGTGCCAGCAGCCAACAAACTTATACAGGGATTGGTGAAGCTTTCTTT. Translating gives CASSQQTYTGIGEAFF. Full variable domain (outside the CDR3, taken from reference TRBV11-2 and TRBJ1-1): EAGVAQSPRYKIIEKRQSVAFWCNPISGHATLYWYQQILGQGPKLLIQFQNNGVVDDSQLPKDRFSAERLKGVDSTLKIQPAKLEDSAVYLCASSQQTYTGIGEAFFGQGTRLTVV.